The present T cell receptor (beta chain) was sequenced within a study of T cell repertoires in cytomegalovirus infection. Germline CDR1 is SGHRS and CDR2 is YFSETQ. This CDR3 has 13 amino acids. V was shortened by 1 base and J by 5 bases, with 9 bases between the two germline ends. TCRdb called the reads again in MiXCR, with one record for every CDR3 protein. The data hold about 770,000 distinct CDR3 sequences, with approximately 32% observed a single time. Concerning this clonotype itself: Its specificity is not known.

The sample in question was cultured CD8+ T cells from PBMCs, obtained from culture after CMV antigen stimulation. The clonotype originates from a human donor in good health (CMV status not recorded). Some clones in this sample may be carry-over from other donors' samples. The chain has TRBV5-1 and TRBJ2-5, with D hard to call. In DNA form, the CDR3 reads TGCGCCAGCAGCTTGCCTAAGACGGAGACCCAGTACTTC. Translating gives CASSLPKTETQYF.